Described below is a single T cell receptor (beta chain) sequence and its context. The antigen remains unidentified. Germline CDR1 is MNHEY and CDR2 is SMNVEV (reference sequence). Trimming removed 0 bases at V and 3 bases at J, with 12 bases between. The CDR3 sequence is 15 residues long. The data belong to a study of graft-versus-host responses after intestinal transplantation. Study in general: Each patient got anti-thymocyte globulin induction, then tacrolimus and steroids for around three years.

Profiled with immunoSEQ multiplex PCR; TCRdb holds only in-frame clones, not every one. There are about 98,000 clones in the sample; roughly 86% occur only once, and about 1.5% lies in the top ten. Study-level results: Among circulating GvH clones, peak levels were associated with early post-transplant declines in HvG clones. The presence of high graft-versus-host to host-versus-graft clonal ratios in allografts characterized patients with graft-donor T cell macrochimerism.

The V call is TRBV27, the J call TRBJ2-7; D unclear. The sequenced sample was PBMCs, obtained 255 days after intestinal transplant. The sequence was collected from a human patient who received an intestinal transplant, so some T cells may come from the graft donor. The CDR3 sequence is CASSLSFGLNYEQYF. CDR3 nucleotide sequence: TGTGCCAGCAGTTTATCCTTCGGGCTTAACTACGAGCAGTACTTC.